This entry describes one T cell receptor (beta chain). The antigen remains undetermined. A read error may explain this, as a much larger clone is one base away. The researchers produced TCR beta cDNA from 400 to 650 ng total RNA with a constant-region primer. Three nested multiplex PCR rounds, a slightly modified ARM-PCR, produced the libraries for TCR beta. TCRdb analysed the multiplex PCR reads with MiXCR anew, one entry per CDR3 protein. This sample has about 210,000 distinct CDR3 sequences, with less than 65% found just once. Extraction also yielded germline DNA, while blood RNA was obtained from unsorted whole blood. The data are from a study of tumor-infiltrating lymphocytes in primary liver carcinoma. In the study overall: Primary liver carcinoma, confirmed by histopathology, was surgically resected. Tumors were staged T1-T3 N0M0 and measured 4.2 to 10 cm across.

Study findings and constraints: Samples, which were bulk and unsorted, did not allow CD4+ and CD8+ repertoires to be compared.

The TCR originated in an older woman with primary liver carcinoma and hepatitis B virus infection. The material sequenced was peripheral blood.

CDR3 region: CASNQDFSGSADNEQFF. The CDR3 DNA reads TGCGCCAGCAACCAAGATTTCAGCGGGAGTGCAGATAATGAGCAGTTCTTC. The chain is built from TRBV4-1 and TRBJ2-1; 8 positions agree with TRBD2. The CDR3 contains 17 residues. Germline CDR1 is MGHRA and CDR2 is YSYEKL.